Listed here are 27 T cell receptor beta chains from one sample, sequenced in a study of control samples from healthy donors and cancer patients. Profiled with immunoSEQ multiplex PCR; TCRdb holds only in-frame clones, not every one. The sample lists more than 45,000 clones, approximately 90% occurring once. Sequenced input: PBMCs. Receptors were obtained from a man aged 30 to 39 with colorectal cancer.

The chain employs TRBV6-2 or TRBV6-3 and TRBJ2-1; TRBD1 matches at 8 bases. Trimming took 5 bases from V and 4 from J; bases not matched to a gene: 7. The length of the CDR3 is 15 residues. The germline gives CDR1 MNHEY, CDR2 SVGEGT. CDR3 nucleotide sequence: TGTGCCAGCAGTCCCCAGGGGGCAGGGTACAATGAGCAGTTCTTC. Residues: CASSPQGAGYNEQFF.

The chain has TRBV7-9 and TRBJ1-5; weak D call: TRBD1 (6 bases). This CDR3 contains 16 residues. The germline CDR1 and CDR2 sequences are SEHNR and FQNEAQ (reference sequence). Between the trimmed V and J ends, which lost 3 bases and 3 bases, there was a span of 15 bases. The CDR3: CASSFQGPTSNQPQHF. DNA for the CDR3: TGTGCCAGCAGCTTTCAGGGGCCGACCTCCAATCAGCCCCAGCATTTT.

The chain joins TRBV11-2 to TRBJ1-6; TRBD1 is a possible D gene (6 bases). The CDR3 is made up of 13 amino acids. The germline CDR1 and CDR2 sequences are SGHAT and FQNNGV. V was clipped by 2 bases and J by 8 bases, with 7 bases between them. The CDR3 DNA sequence: TGTGCCAGCAGCTTACAGGGGTATTCACCCCTCCACTTT. It yields the protein CASSLQGYSPLHF.

The rearrangement joins TRBV3-1 (or the pseudogene TRBV3-2) to TRBJ2-4; D is perhaps TRBD2 (5 bases). This CDR3 is 14 amino acids long. The V and J ends lost 1 base and 1 base respectively, with 5 bases between them. Germline CDR1 is LGHDT and CDR2 is YNNKEL (reference sequence). The CDR3 coding sequence is TGTGCCAGCAGCCAAGGCGGGGCCAAAAACATTCAGTACTTC. It codes for CASSQGGAKNIQYF.

The chain links TRBV6-2 or TRBV6-3 to TRBJ1-5; D is ambiguous. V gave up 0 bases and J gave up 11 bases, with 23 bases separating them. In germline, CDR1 is MNHEY, CDR2 SVGEGT. CDR3 length: 17 residues. The CDR3 region is CASSYSKGQRSANSQHF. In DNA form, the CDR3 reads TGTGCCAGCAGTTACTCGAAGGGTCAAAGGTCTGCCAATTCCCAGCATTTT.

This clone was recorded a few times. This chain connects TRBV7-2 to TRBJ2-3; 11 bases are a match to TRBD2. V was clipped by 7 bases and J by 6 bases; unmatched bases: 9. This CDR3 spans 15 amino acids. In germline, CDR1 is SGHTA, CDR2 FQGNSA. The CDR3, as DNA: TGTGCCAGCACCGTTCTAGCGGGGGGATGGGATACGCAGTATTTT. Protein: CASTVLAGGWDTQYF.

This rearrangement joins TRBV3-1 (or the pseudogene TRBV3-2) to TRBJ2-1; 8 nucleotides line up with TRBD2. CDR1 and CDR2 from the germline V gene are LGHDT and YNNKEL (reference sequence). There are 13 residues in the CDR3. The junction had 3 bases not matched to a gene; V was cut back by 4 bases and J by 7 bases. The CDR3 spells CASSPGGGNEQFF. CDR3 nucleotides: TGTGCCAGCAGCCCCGGGGGGGGGAATGAGCAGTTCTTC.

V usage is TRBV24-1 and J usage is TRBJ2-7, with TRBD1 matching 9 bases. Germline CDR1 is KGHDR and CDR2 is SFDVKD. The CDR3 spans 15 residues. Unmatched junction bases numbered 10, after V lost 9 bases and J lost 2 bases. The CDR3 DNA reads TGTGCCACCGCCTCCCGGACAGGGGACCCCTACGAGCAGTACTTC. Translation: CATASRTGDPYEQYF.

The rearrangement joins TRBV11-2 to TRBJ1-2; D not resolved. In germline, CDR1 is SGHAT, CDR2 FQNNGV. V was cut by 5 bases and J by 4 bases, with 17 bases left in between. This CDR3 spans 15 amino acids. CDR3 nucleotide sequence: TGTGCCAGCAGCCCACAAGCTGGCGGCTCCTATGGCTACACCTTC. It specifies CASSPQAGGSYGYTF.

V and J are TRBV6-5 and TRBJ2-1; 9 bases align to TRBD2. CDR1 MNHEY and CDR2 SVGAGI come from the germline V gene. Trimming removed 0 bases from V and 7 bases from J; junction bases left unmatched: 7. CDR3 length equals 16 residues. The CDR3 bases are TGTGCCAGCAGTTACTCGTTGGCGGGGGGGCCTAATGAGCAGTTCTTC. Translation: CASSYSLAGGPNEQFF.

The chain links TRBV12-3 or TRBV12-4 to TRBJ2-1; D not resolved. V gave up 6 bases and J gave up 10 bases, with 13 bases separating them. CDR3 length equals 12 residues. The CDR3 region has the DNA TGTGCCAGCAGCCTCGCCCCTTACGAGCAGTTCTTC. Its translation: CASSLAPYEQFF.

The chain recombines TRBV7-2 with TRBJ2-7, with 7 bases aligning to TRBD1. V shed 5 bases, J shed 0 bases, and the junction held 10 bases outside the gene matches. Germline CDR1 reads SGHTA; CDR2 reads FQGNSA. CDR3 length: 16 residues. The CDR3 DNA is TGTGCCAGCAGCGAATTGGGACAGCAACACTCCTACGAGCAGTACTTC. It yields the protein CASSELGQQHSYEQYF.

The chain couples TRBV11-2 to TRBJ1-1; 7 positions match TRBD1. V gave up 5 bases and J gave up 5 bases; unmatched junction bases: 11. This CDR3 contains 15 residues. The germline CDR1 and CDR2 sequences are SGHAT and FQNNGV. DNA of the CDR3: TGTGCCAGCAGCGACATCACCCAGGGGGATACTGAAGCTTTCTTT. The encoded protein is CASSDITQGDTEAFF.

The V gene is TRBV5-6, the J gene TRBJ1-6; 7 bases are a match to TRBD1. The CDR3 extends over 13 amino acids. Germline CDR1 reads SGHDT; CDR2 reads YYEEEE. V lost 4 bases to trimming and J lost 9 bases; unmatched junction nucleotides: 4. CDR3 sequence: CASSGTDSSPLHF. The CDR3 DNA sequence: TGTGCCAGCAGCGGGACAGATAGTTCACCCCTCCACTTT.

The V and J genes are TRBV5-1 and TRBJ2-3, with TRBD1 identical over 9 bases. The germline V gene has CDR1 SGHRS and CDR2 YFSETQ. CDR3 size: 14 residues. V trimming: 0 bases; J trimming: 4 bases; junction bases outside the gene matches: 0. The CDR3 spells CASSLGQGADTQYF. For the CDR3, the DNA is TGCGCCAGCAGCTTGGGACAGGGGGCAGATACGCAGTATTTT.

The chain is built from TRBV2 and TRBJ2-4, with D possibly matching TRBD1 (5 bases). Trimming left V 3 bases short and J 4 bases short, with 16 bases between. CDR1 SNHLY and CDR2 FYNNEI come from the germline V gene. CDR3 length: 16 residues. The CDR3 coding sequence is TGTGCCAGCAGTGATTTTTTAGGGCAGGGTAAAAACATTCAGTACTTC. It encodes CASSDFLGQGKNIQYF.

The rearrangement links TRBV19 to TRBJ1-1, with TRBD1 as a possible D gene (6 bases). Germline V CDR1 and CDR2: LNHDA, SQIVND (reference sequence). Trimming left V 5 bases short and J 4 bases short, with 14 bases between. The CDR3 has 14 residues. The CDR3 loop reads CASSVYRDGTEAFF. The CDR3 nucleotides read TGTGCCAGTAGTGTTTACAGGGACGGCACTGAAGCTTTCTTT.

The chain combines TRBV11-2 with TRBJ2-7; TRBD1 matches 7 bases. CDR1 is SGHAT, CDR2 FQNNGV, per germline. This CDR3 has 13 residues. V shed 5 bases, J shed 3 bases, and the junction held 4 bases outside the gene matches. The CDR3 is CASSPRQGYEQYF. In nucleotides, the CDR3 is TGTGCCAGCAGCCCCCGACAGGGCTACGAGCAGTACTTC.

The rearrangement links TRBV13 to TRBJ1-2; D gene unclear. The CDR3 loop spans 15 amino acids. Germline V gene lookup returns CDR1 PRHDT and CDR2 FYEKMQ (reference sequence). Trimming cost V 0 bases and J 1 base, with 9 bases left between them. Written as DNA, the CDR3 is TGTGCCAGCAGCTTAGGACAGTCACTTAACTATGGCTACACCTTC. It codes for CASSLGQSLNYGYTF.

The chain combines TRBV6-6 with TRBJ2-3; D possibly corresponds to TRBD2 (5 bases). In germline, CDR1 is MNHNY, CDR2 SVGAGI (reference sequence). This CDR3 contains 16 residues. V lost 2 bases, J lost 4 bases, and 16 bases lay in between. The CDR3 here is CASSYRSGEGADTQYF. The CDR3 region has the DNA TGTGCCAGCAGTTACAGGTCTGGTGAGGGAGCAGATACGCAGTATTTT.

The chain joins TRBV25-1 to TRBJ1-3, with 8 positions matching TRBD1. V shed 6 bases and J 2 bases; nucleotides not matched to a gene: 6. The CDR3 contains 15 residues. The V gene's germline CDR1 is MGHDK and CDR2 SYGVNS. CDR3 DNA sequence: TGTGCCAGCAGCCCTACAGGGGGAACTGGAAACACCATATATTTT. Translated: CASSPTGGTGNTIYF.

The chain is built from TRBV3-1 (or the pseudogene TRBV3-2) and TRBJ2-7; D unresolved. Looked up from germline, CDR1 is LGHDT and CDR2 is YNNKEL (reference sequence). With 3 bases removed from V and 4 bases from J, the gap between germline ends came to 10 bases. The CDR3 length is 13 residues. The CDR3 here is CASSHRAEYEQYF. The DNA for the CDR3 is TGTGCCAGCAGCCATCGGGCGGAGTACGAGCAGTACTTC.

This sequence joins TRBV6-1 and TRBJ2-5; D may be TRBD1 (6 bases). Germline V gene data show CDR1 as MNHNS and CDR2 as SASEGT. The CDR3 consists of 15 residues. Trimming shortened V by 1 base and J by 0 bases, and 9 bases separated the two germline ends. This chain's CDR3 is CASSEGGGYQETQYF. The CDR3 bases are TGTGCCAGCAGTGAAGGAGGGGGATACCAAGAGACCCAGTACTTC.

The V gene is TRBV7-2, the J gene TRBJ1-5, with D perhaps TRBD1 (6 bases). The germline V gene encodes CDR1 SGHTA and CDR2 FQGNSA. This CDR3 spans 15 amino acids. The V and J ends lost 2 bases and 4 bases respectively, with 12 bases between them. The CDR3 region is CASSLLGQRNQPQHF. The CDR3 nucleotides read TGTGCCAGCAGCTTATTAGGACAGAGGAATCAGCCCCAGCATTTT.

The V and J genes are TRBV15 and TRBJ2-7; D could derive from TRBD1 or TRBD2 (6 bases each). The CDR3 runs to 17 residues. Trimming stripped 0 bases from V and 2 bases from J, with 17 bases between. CDR1 and CDR2 (germline): LNHNV, YYDKDF (reference sequence). The DNA of the CDR3 is TGTGCCACCAGCAGAGATTTCGCCCGGGGGCTACCCTACGAGCAGTACTTC. Its translation is CATSRDFARGLPYEQYF.

The CDR3 protein is CASSAPKTGVSTDTQYF. Here the CDR3 DNA reads TGTGCCAGCTCCGCACCAAAGACAGGGGTCAGCACAGATACGCAGTATTTT. This chain uses TRBV18 with TRBJ2-3; TRBD1 matches at 8 bases. This CDR3 spans 17 amino acids. V shed 6 bases and J 0 bases; nucleotides not matched to a gene: 11. The germline CDR1 and CDR2 sequences are KGHSH and LQKENI.

The table lists this clone with a count of one. The rearrangement links TRBV30 to TRBJ1-1, with no clear D. The CDR3 runs 13 residues. Germline V gene lookup returns CDR1 GTSNPN and CDR2 SVGIG (reference sequence). The V end was cut by 2 bases, the J end by 7 bases, with 14 bases between. CDR3 residues: CAWSMLVSDEAFF. Here the CDR3 DNA reads TGTGCCTGGAGTATGTTAGTGTCCGATGAAGCTTTCTTT.